The 2 T cell receptor beta chains in this list originate from one sample, sequenced in a study of shared clonotypes between healthy human individuals. Assay used: immunoSEQ multiplex PCR; TCRdb lists only in-frame clones, some missing. Of about 1.1 million clones in the sample, roughly 74% were seen once. The sample consisted of memory CD4+ T cells from PBMCs. This sample's subset: CD45RA-negative fraction. The receptors stem from a man younger than 35 in good health. Some clones in this sample may be carry-over from other donors' samples.

The gene calls are TRBV28 and TRBJ1-1; 10 nucleotides agree with TRBD1. The germline V gene encodes CDR1 MDHEN and CDR2 SYDVKM. Trimming took 6 bases from V and 5 from J; bases not matched to a gene: 6. CDR3 size: 14 residues. The CDR3 nucleotides are TGTGCCAGCAGAGAGGACAGGGGGGGAACTGAAGCTTTCTTT. Translating gives CASREDRGGTEAFF.

The table lists this clone with a count of one. This rearrangement joins TRBV28 to TRBJ2-5; D remains ambiguous. The CDR3 runs 12 residues. Trimming shortened V by 10 bases and J by 2 bases, and 11 bases separated the two germline ends. The germline CDR1 and CDR2 sequences are MDHEN and SYDVKM. CDR3 residues: CAIATTQETQYF. In DNA form, the CDR3 reads TGTGCCATCGCTACGACACAAGAGACCCAGTACTTC.